Included here is one T cell receptor (beta chain) sequence, with context. These data originate in a study of lymphopenia after photon versus proton radiotherapy. Profiled with immunoSEQ multiplex PCR; TCRdb holds only in-frame clones, not every one. The sample contains 60,000 to 75,000 clones, more than 75% of which appear only once. In germline, CDR1 is LNHNV, CDR2 YYDKDF (reference sequence). There are 16 residues in the CDR3. J was trimmed by 5 bases and V by 5 bases; bases with no gene match: 3. Sample: peripheral blood, taken from a patient treated with photon-based radiotherapy. The chain is built from TRBV15 and TRBJ2-1; 16 positions match TRBD2. The sequence was obtained from a middle-aged man with gastric cancer. The CDR3, as DNA: TGTGCCACCAGCGGTGGGACTAGCGGGGGGGACAATGAGCAGTTCTTC. It yields the protein CATSGGTSGGDNEQFF.